This T cell receptor (beta chain) is from a study of T cells in localized non-small cell lung cancer. Whole-study results and caveats: Uninvolved adjacent lung, not tumor, had the highest T cell clonality.

Here immunoSEQ multiplex PCR was the method, and the copy in TCRdb shows in-frame clones only, minus some. In the table there are 15,000 to 20,000 clones, around four fifths of which are singletons. A single count supports this clone. The antigen remains unidentified. This CDR3 has 15 amino acids. V dropped 4 bases and J dropped 6; count of bases not matched to a gene: 8. Germline V gives CDR1 SGHAT, CDR2 FQNNGV. The receptor comes from a male donor at least 60 years old with stage III lung adenocarcinoma. The gene calls are TRBV11-2 and TRBJ1-4; TRBD1 matches 7 bases. The material was peripheral blood, obtained before any cancer treatment. CDR3 loop: CASSSGQVWDEKLFF. CDR3 DNA: TGTGCCAGCAGCTCCGGACAGGTCTGGGATGAAAAACTGTTTTTT.